Listed here are 15 T cell receptor beta chains from one sample, sequenced in a study of low-dose radiotherapy and immunotherapy resistance in tumors (dated 2022 in TCRdb). The sequencing machine was an Illumina HiSeq 2500. Superscript III and a set of TRAV- and TRBV-specific primers were used to synthesize first-strand cDNA, so that both TCRalpha and TCRbeta chains were covered. TCRs were amplified for about 18 PCR cycles with Phusion, using a constant-region primer paired with the adapter attached to the V primers. TCRdb reworked the public reads: Q25 trimming with fastp, MiXCR clone assembly, productive beta chains retained. Each CDR3 protein gets just one entry, which takes the most common genes and DNA from the rows behind it. The sample table records over 70,000 distinct CDR3 sequences; more than 25% of these occur just once. The leading ten clones occupy around 10% of the sample. In the paper's terms, the time point label means: before trial treatment.

The source material was PBMCs, sampled before treatment. These receptors originate from a female donor with ovarian cancer.

The chain recombines TRBV20-1 with TRBJ2-1, with TRBD2 matching 14 bases. V lost 4 bases, J lost 7 bases, and 9 bases stayed unmatched. Germline V CDR1 and CDR2: DFQATT, SNEGSKA (reference sequence). The CDR3 has 16 residues. The CDR3 DNA follows: TGCAGTGCTACTAACCCGGGGACTAGCGGGAGTAATGAGCAGTTCTTC. Protein: CSATNPGTSGSNEQFF.

This clonotype was counted at least ten times. DNA of the CDR3: TGTGCCACCAGTGACCCAAGGACTAGCGGCAACTACAATGAGCAGTTCTTC. Translation gives CATSDPRTSGNYNEQFF. This sequence joins TRBV24-1 and TRBJ2-1, with TRBD2 identical over 10 bases. Germline trimming cut 4 bases from V and 3 bases from J; bases unmatched to any gene: 8. Germline lookup yields CDR1 KGHDR and CDR2 SFDVKD. CDR3 length equals 17 residues.

This clonotype was seen at least ten times. The chain recombines TRBV7-9 with TRBJ2-1, with 12 nucleotides matching TRBD2. This CDR3 comprises 14 residues. Per germline, CDR1 SEHNR and CDR2 FQNEAQ (reference sequence). V was pared by 3 bases and J by 7 bases, with 1 base of the junction left unmatched. This chain's CDR3 is CASSLTSGSNEQFF. In DNA form, the CDR3 reads TGTGCCAGCAGCTTGACTAGCGGGAGTAATGAGCAGTTCTTC.

Note on this clonotype: Since a far larger clone is one base different, this is likely a read error. The rearrangement links TRBV13 to TRBJ2-7, with D hard to call. Trimming cost V 7 bases and J 0 bases, with 10 bases left between them. In germline, CDR1 is PRHDT, CDR2 FYEKMQ (reference sequence). CDR3 size: 13 residues. The CDR3: CASTNGNSYEQYF. In nucleotides, the CDR3 is TGTGCCAGCACTAACGGAAACTCCTACGAGCAGTACTTC.

This clonotype showed up many times. The chain combines TRBV2 with TRBJ2-3, with TRBD1 as a possible D gene (5 bases). Germline assignment: CDR1 SNHLY and CDR2 FYNNEI. V lost 0 bases and J 8 bases, leaving 9 bases between the germline ends. The CDR3 sequence is 13 residues long. The CDR3 nucleotides are TGTGCCAGCAGTGAAGCCAGGGCCGCTACGCAGTATTTT. It encodes CASSEARAATQYF.

In its sample, this clonotype was seen many times. The V call is TRBV7-9, the J call TRBJ2-5; TRBD1 is a possible D gene (6 bases). This CDR3 has 15 residues. Germline CDR1 SEHNR, CDR2 FQNEAQ (reference sequence). Trimming cost V 5 bases and J 0 bases, with 13 bases left between them. The CDR3 DNA is TGTGCCAGCAGCGTTCAGGACAGCCACCAAGAGACCCAGTACTTC. It codes for CASSVQDSHQETQYF.

Regarding this clonotype: A far larger clone is a single base away, which makes a read error likely. The chain joins TRBV10-2 to TRBJ2-1; TRBD1 is a possible D gene (5 bases). The CDR3 runs to 15 residues. Germline CDR1 is WSHSY and CDR2 is SAAADI. The V and J ends lost 0 bases and 10 bases respectively, with 16 bases between them. The CDR3 region is CASSESTQGPYEQFF. CDR3 DNA: TGCGCCAGCAGTGAGTCGACTCAGGGTCCCTACGAGCAGTTCTTC.

This clonotype has ten or more counts. CDR3 sequence reads: CASSLSGGGISYNEQFF. The DNA for the CDR3 is TGTGCCAGCAGCTTAAGCGGGGGTGGGATCTCCTACAATGAGCAGTTCTTC. The V gene is TRBV7-9, the J gene TRBJ2-1, with 8 positions matching TRBD2. Germline-derived CDR1 and CDR2 are SEHNR and FQNEAQ (reference sequence). This CDR3 comprises 17 residues. J gave up 0 bases and V 2 bases, and 6 bases lay outside the gene matches.

This clonotype was counted many times. In nucleotides, the CDR3 is TGTGCCAGCAGCCCCCAGCGGGGCGTCTATGGCTACACCTTC. This codes for CASSPQRGVYGYTF. V usage is TRBV3-1 and J usage is TRBJ1-2; D is possibly TRBD1 (5 bases). From germline, CDR1 is LGHDT and CDR2 YNNKEL (reference sequence). The CDR3 runs 14 residues. Trimming took 4 bases from V and 4 from J, leaving 13 bases between them.

The chain has TRBV6-5 and TRBJ2-7; D remains unclear. Trimming shortened V by 0 bases and J by 1 base, and 10 bases separated the two germline ends. This CDR3 is 15 amino acids long. Germline assignment: CDR1 MNHEY and CDR2 SVGAGI. CDR3 sequence (DNA): TGTGCCAGCAGTTACTCTTCTAGTGGATCCTACGAGCAGTACTTC. Protein product: CASSYSSSGSYEQYF.

This clonotype was seen only once. The chain combines TRBV29-1 with TRBJ2-4; D not resolved. The V gene's germline CDR1 is SQVTM and CDR2 ANQGSEA. V dropped 7 bases and J dropped 0 bases, with 13 bases sitting between them. This CDR3 has 14 amino acids. CDR3 region: CSARGTLAKNIQYF. CDR3 in DNA: TGCAGCGCCCGTGGCACACTAGCCAAAAACATTCAGTACTTC.

There are many counts of this clonotype. The chain recombines TRBV3-1 with TRBJ1-1; TRBD1 agrees at 9 bases. The CDR3 runs to 14 residues. CDR1 and CDR2 (germline): LGHDT, YNNKEL (reference sequence). The trim removed 3 bases at V and 1 base at J, leaving 0 bases unmatched. The CDR3 spells CASSQGQGNTEAFF. The DNA for the CDR3 is TGTGCCAGCAGCCAGGGACAGGGGAACACTGAAGCTTTCTTT.

V and J are TRBV28 and TRBJ2-7; 8 bases fit TRBD2. The germline V gene encodes CDR1 MDHEN and CDR2 SYDVKM. This CDR3 is built from 18 residues. V shed 5 bases and J 4 bases; nucleotides not matched to a gene: 19. CDR3 region: CASSPGRLFSGGLYEQYF. The CDR3 nucleotides are TGTGCCAGCAGTCCCGGCCGCTTATTCTCGGGAGGGCTTTACGAGCAGTACTTC. Combining the CDR3 with reference TRBV28 and TRBJ2-7 gives the whole variable domain DVKVTQSSRYLVKRTGEKVFLECVQDMDHENMFWYRQDPGLGLRLIYFSYDVKMKEKGDIPEGYSVSREKKERFSLILESASTNQTSMYLCASSPGRLFSGGLYEQYFGPGTRLTVT.

A single count supports this clonotype. V gene TRBV3-1 combines with J gene TRBJ1-5; D not resolved. V was cut by 1 base and J by 11 bases, with 12 bases left in between. This CDR3 is 13 amino acids long. Germline lookup yields CDR1 LGHDT and CDR2 YNNKEL (reference sequence). CDR3 coding DNA: TGTGCCAGCAGCCAAGCACGGGCGAGGACCCAGCATTTT. This codes for CASSQARARTQHF. The full variable domain, rest sourced from reference TRBV3-1 and TRBJ1-5, is DTAVSQTPKYLVTQMGNDKSIKCEQNLGHDTMYWYKQDSKKFLKIMFSYNNKELIINETVPNRFSPKSPDKAHLNLHINSLELGDSAVYFCASSQARARTQHFGDGTRLSIL.

This clonotype was seen at least ten times. The rearrangement joins TRBV5-1 to TRBJ2-3, with 8 bases matching TRBD1. V shed 4 bases and J 2 bases; nucleotides not matched to a gene: 6. Germline V CDR1 and CDR2: SGHRS, YFSETQ. CDR3 size: 15 residues. The CDR3 DNA is TGCGCCAGCAGCAGAAACAGGGGGGCCACAGATACGCAGTATTTT. Its translation is CASSRNRGATDTQYF.